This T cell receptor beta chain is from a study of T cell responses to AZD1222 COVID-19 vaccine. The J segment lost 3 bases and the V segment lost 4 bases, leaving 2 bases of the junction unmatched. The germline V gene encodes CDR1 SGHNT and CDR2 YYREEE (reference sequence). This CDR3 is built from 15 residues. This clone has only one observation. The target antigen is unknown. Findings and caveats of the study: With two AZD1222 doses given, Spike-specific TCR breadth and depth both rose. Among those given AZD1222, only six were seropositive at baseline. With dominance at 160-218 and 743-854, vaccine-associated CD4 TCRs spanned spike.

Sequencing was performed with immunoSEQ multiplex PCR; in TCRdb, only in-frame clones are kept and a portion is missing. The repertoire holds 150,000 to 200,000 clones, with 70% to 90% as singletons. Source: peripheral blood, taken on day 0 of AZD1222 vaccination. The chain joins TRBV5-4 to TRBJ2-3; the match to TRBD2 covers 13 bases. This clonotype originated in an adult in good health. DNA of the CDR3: TGTGCCAGCAGCCCGACTAGCGGGGGGACAGATACGCAGTATTTT. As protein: CASSPTSGGTDTQYF.